The 29 T cell receptor beta chains in this list originate from one sample, sequenced in a study of graft-versus-host responses after intestinal transplantation. Sequencing was performed with immunoSEQ multiplex PCR; in TCRdb, only in-frame clones are kept and a portion is missing. The table lists nearly 25,000 clones, roughly 43% of them singletons. Source: alloreactive CD4+ T cells from a mixed lymphocyte reaction culture, taken before intestinal transplant. Indicated subset: CFSE-low proliferating T cells sorted from roughly six-day pre-transplant mixed lymphocyte reaction (GvH or HvG direction). These receptors all come from a human patient who received an intestinal transplant.

The gene calls are TRBV29-1 and TRBJ2-1; TRBD2 matches at 14 bases. This CDR3 spans 18 amino acids. The trim removed 5 bases at V and 0 bases at J, leaving 9 bases unmatched. The germline CDR1 and CDR2 sequences are SQVTM and ANQGSEA. The CDR3, as DNA: TGCAGCGTTCGGGGACTAGCGGGAGCCCCTAGCTCCTACAATGAGCAGTTCTTC. It translates to CSVRGLAGAPSSYNEQFF.

The chain combines TRBV30 with TRBJ1-1; the D gene is possibly TRBD1 (6 bases). The germline V and J ends were trimmed by 2 bases and 2 bases, with 9 bases remaining between them. Germline CDR1 GTSNPN, CDR2 SVGIG (reference sequence). This CDR3 region has 13 residues. CDR3 residues: CAWSFRGNTEAFF. The CDR3 DNA reads as TGTGCCTGGAGTTTCAGGGGAAACACTGAAGCTTTCTTT.

This clone appeared a few times. The chain has TRBV5-1 and TRBJ2-1; 7 bases align to TRBD2. This CDR3 region has 15 residues. After removal of 4 bases from V and 7 bases from J, the junction contained 11 bases not matched to a gene. Per germline, CDR1 SGHRS and CDR2 YFSETQ. CDR3 bases: TGCGCCAGCAGCCTGATGCCGGGGGGAGTGAATGAGCAGTTCTTC. The encoded protein is CASSLMPGGVNEQFF. The full variable domain, with the rest looked up from reference TRBV5-1 and TRBJ2-1, is KAGVTQTPRYLIKTRGQQVTLSCSPISGHRSVSWYQQTPGQGLQFLFEYFSETQRNKGNFPGRFSGRQFSNSRSEMNVSTLELGDSALYLCASSLMPGGVNEQFFGPGTRLTVL.

In its sample, this clone was seen a few times. The J gene is TRBJ1-2, the V gene TRBV6-5; D unresolved. CDR1 is MNHEY, CDR2 SVGAGI, per germline. The CDR3 length is 13 residues. Trimming pared 3 bases from V and 6 bases from J, leaving 11 bases between. In DNA, the CDR3 is TGTGCCAGCAGTTATCTTGACTTGAATGGCTACACCTTC. This codes for CASSYLDLNGYTF.

The CDR3 DNA reads TGCGCCAGCAGTCAATCGCCCGAGGGCAGGGAGGCCGGGGAGCTGTTTTTT. Translating gives CASSQSPEGREAGELFF. The chain is built from TRBV23-1 and TRBJ2-2, with D possibly being TRBD2 (6 bases). TRBV23-1 has ORF status, its function being uncertain. Trimming removed 0 bases at V and 6 bases at J, with 17 bases between. There are 17 residues in the CDR3.

V is TRBV5-4 and J is TRBJ2-1; no clear D. Germline CDR1 reads SGHNT; CDR2 reads YYREEE (reference sequence). The CDR3 totals 15 residues. The V end was cut by 0 bases, the J end by 8 bases, with 15 bases between. In DNA form, the CDR3 reads TGTGCCAGCAGCTTGGCCTCGGCTAGGTGGGATGAGCAGTTCTTC. Translated: CASSLASARWDEQFF. The complete variable domain, with remaining parts taken from reference TRBV5-4 and TRBJ2-1, reads ETGVTQSPTHLIKTRGQQVTLRCSSQSGHNTVSWYQQALGQGPQFIFQYYREEENGRGNFPPRFSGLQFPNYSSELNVNALELDDSALYLCASSLASARWDEQFFGPGTRLTVL.

This rearrangement joins TRBV6-5 to TRBJ1-1; a weak D match, TRBD1 (6 bases). CDR1 and CDR2 (germline): MNHEY, SVGAGI. The V end lost 6 bases, the J end lost 2 bases, and 10 bases lay between the germline ends. The CDR3 sequence is 13 residues long. The CDR3 is CASSRQANTEAFF. The CDR3 region has the DNA TGTGCCAGCAGCCGACAGGCCAACACTGAAGCTTTCTTT.

This clone was seen a few times. The chain has TRBV15 and TRBJ1-4; 9 bases align to TRBD1. Unmatched junction bases numbered 8, after V lost 1 base and J lost 8 bases. The CDR3 runs 16 residues. Germline V gives CDR1 LNHNV, CDR2 YYDKDF (reference sequence). This CDR3 is CATSRGGTGRGEKLFF. The CDR3 coding sequence is TGTGCCACCAGCAGAGGGGGGACAGGGAGAGGGGAAAAACTGTTTTTT.

This clone was picked up a small number of times. This chain uses TRBV6-5 with TRBJ2-5; weak D call: TRBD2 (6 bases). The ends were cut back, 7 bases at V and 5 bases at J, with 14 bases in the middle. The length of the CDR3 is 13 residues. Germline V CDR1 and CDR2: MNHEY, SVGAGI. This CDR3 is CASTGGVRETQYF. CDR3 DNA: TGTGCCAGCACAGGAGGGGTCCGGGAGACCCAGTACTTC.

The chain combines TRBV2 with TRBJ1-2; D call uncertain. Trimming shortened V by 7 bases and J by 4 bases, and 13 bases separated the two germline ends. The germline CDR1 and CDR2 sequences are SNHLY and FYNNEI. This CDR3 has 13 residues. CDR3 nucleotide sequence: TGTGCCAGCACCCCAAGGGAGTTCTATGGCTACACCTTC. Amino acid sequence: CASTPREFYGYTF. The whole variable domain, remainder taken from reference TRBV2 and TRBJ1-2, is EPEVTQTPSHQVTQMGQEVILRCVPISNHLYFYWYRQILGQKVEFLVSFYNNEISEKSEIFDDQFSVERPDGSNFTLKIRSTKLEDSAMYFCASTPREFYGYTFGSGTRLTVV.

The chain has TRBV6-1 and TRBJ2-3; D ambiguous. Germline values: CDR1 MNHNS, CDR2 SASEGT. The CDR3 totals 14 residues. V lost 3 bases and J lost 4, with 11 bases in between. The CDR3 nucleotides are TGTGCCAGCAGTGACCGCCCCCGGGCAGATACGCAGTATTTT. Translating gives CASSDRPRADTQYF.

This clone has only a few counts. The junction shows a germline mismatch at one end, possibly a read error. The chain combines TRBV5-3 with TRBJ1-2; D is unclear. TRBV5-3 is designated an ORF whose function remains uncertain. The CDR3 totals 12 residues. Here the CDR3 reads CASSYQLYGYTF. In nucleotides, the CDR3 is TGTGCCAGCAGCTATCAACTCTATGGCTACACCTTC.

This clone turned up a few times. The rearrangement joins TRBV5-5 to TRBJ1-1, with D unresolved. This CDR3 comprises 12 residues. Trimming removed 2 bases at V and 3 bases at J, with 5 bases between. Germline V gives CDR1 SGHKS, CDR2 YYEKEE (reference sequence). This CDR3 reads CASSFRYTEAFF. In nucleotides, the CDR3 is TGTGCCAGCAGCTTTAGATACACTGAAGCTTTCTTT.

This clone was counted only a few times. The chain couples TRBV27 to TRBJ1-1, with TRBD1 as a possible D gene (6 bases). The germline V gene encodes CDR1 MNHEY and CDR2 SMNVEV (reference sequence). The CDR3 loop spans 14 amino acids. V gave up 1 base and J gave up 1 base, with 7 bases separating them. In DNA, the CDR3 is TGTGCCAGCAGTTTATACAGGGCGAACACTGAAGCTTTCTTT. Translation gives CASSLYRANTEAFF.

The chain couples TRBV18 to TRBJ2-1; TRBD1 aligns across 11 bases. The V gene end was trimmed by 4 bases and the J gene end by 6 bases; junction bases not matched to a gene: 5. The germline V gene has CDR1 KGHSH and CDR2 LQKENI. The length of the CDR3 is 15 residues. CDR3 region: CASSLDRGPSNEQFF. CDR3 bases: TGTGCCAGCTCACTGGACAGGGGGCCATCCAATGAGCAGTTCTTC.

This clone was recorded only once. The V gene is TRBV18, the J gene TRBJ2-3, with D maybe TRBD2 (6 bases). The CDR3 sequence is 13 residues long. CDR1 is KGHSH and CDR2 is LQKENI in the germline V gene. V was trimmed by 2 bases and J by 4 bases, leaving 7 bases between them. The CDR3 reads CASSPGEADTQYF. The CDR3 DNA follows: TGTGCCAGCTCACCAGGGGAGGCAGATACGCAGTATTTT.

In its sample, this clone was seen once. The V and J genes are TRBV11-2 and TRBJ1-1; D unclear. Germline CDR1 and CDR2: SGHAT and FQNNGV. This CDR3 region has 11 residues. With 3 bases removed from V and 5 bases from J, the gap between germline ends came to 4 bases. The CDR3 is CASSFQTEAFF. The CDR3 coding sequence is TGTGCCAGCAGCTTCCAGACTGAAGCTTTCTTT.

The V and J genes are TRBV30 and TRBJ2-1, with TRBD2 matching 9 bases. The CDR3 covers 15 residues. Germline CDR1 is GTSNPN and CDR2 is SVGIG (reference sequence). Trimming at V came to 4 bases and at J to 6 bases, leaving 10 bases not matched to a gene. CDR3 loop: CAWTLAGSSINEQFF. CDR3 DNA sequence: TGTGCCTGGACTCTAGCGGGAAGTTCGATCAATGAGCAGTTCTTC.

V is TRBV5-4 and J is TRBJ2-3, with unresolved D. V shed 0 bases and J shed 8 bases, with 10 bases lying between them. The CDR3 length is 13 residues. Looked up from germline, CDR1 is SGHNT and CDR2 is YYREEE (reference sequence). The CDR3 coding sequence is TGTGCCAGCAGCTTGGCTAGTAACCCTACGCAGTATTTT. This sequence encodes CASSLASNPTQYF.

In this sample, this clone turned up a few times. This chain joins TRBV2 and TRBJ2-7; 9 bases line up with TRBD2. CDR1 and CDR2 (germline): SNHLY, FYNNEI. This CDR3 has 15 residues. With 1 base clipped from V and 6 bases from J, the junction kept 7 bases outside the gene matches. For the CDR3, the DNA is TGTGCCAGCAGTGAAGAAGGACTAGCGCCCCTCGAGCAGTACTTC. It specifies CASSEEGLAPLEQYF.

This clone was seen a few times. This sequence joins TRBV11-2 and TRBJ2-5, with TRBD1 matching over 8 bases. Germline V gene lookup returns CDR1 SGHAT and CDR2 FQNNGV. J lost 5 bases, V lost 2 bases, and 13 bases had no gene match. This CDR3 has 17 residues. CDR3 coding DNA: TGTGCCAGCAGCTTACCCGCATTCAGGACAGGGTTGGAGACCCAGTACTTC. Protein sequence: CASSLPAFRTGLETQYF.

The J gene is TRBJ2-5, the V gene TRBV5-1, with D perhaps TRBD2 (5 bases). Trimming took off 7 bases at V and 1 base at J, with 11 bases between the two ends. Germline CDR1 SGHRS, CDR2 YFSETQ. The CDR3 consists of 13 residues. CDR3 amino acids: CASRGLSQETQYF. In DNA form, the CDR3 reads TGCGCCAGCCGGGGTCTATCCCAAGAGACCCAGTACTTC.

The gene calls are TRBV29-1 and TRBJ1-2; D unresolved. The CDR3 is 13 residues long. Germline V gene lookup returns CDR1 SQVTM and CDR2 ANQGSEA. The ends were cut back, 1 base at V and 8 bases at J, with 14 bases in the middle. CDR3 amino acids: CSVEAGSWSGYTF. In nucleotides, the CDR3 is TGCAGCGTTGAAGCGGGGAGTTGGTCCGGCTACACCTTC.

This rearrangement joins TRBV11-2 to TRBJ2-2; D not certain. Germline CDR1 SGHAT, CDR2 FQNNGV. The CDR3 consists of 13 residues. Trimming pared 5 bases from V and 3 bases from J, leaving 7 bases between. CDR3 region: CASSPQYTGELFF. The CDR3 DNA follows: TGTGCCAGCAGCCCCCAATACACCGGGGAGCTGTTTTTT.

This clone was observed a handful of times. J is TRBJ1-4 and V is TRBV5-1; D is perhaps TRBD1 (5 bases). The ends were cut back, 0 bases at V and 0 bases at J, with 9 bases in the middle. In germline, CDR1 is SGHRS, CDR2 YFSETQ. This CDR3 comprises 16 residues. The CDR3 spells CASSLEQGATNEKLFF. The DNA for the CDR3 is TGCGCCAGCAGCTTGGAGCAGGGCGCAACTAATGAAAAACTGTTTTTT.

The rearrangement links TRBV6-5 to TRBJ1-2; 7 bases are shared with TRBD1. The trim removed 5 bases at V and 10 bases at J, leaving 4 bases unmatched. The CDR3 is 11 residues long. CDR1 MNHEY and CDR2 SVGAGI come from the germline V gene. CDR3: CASSNTGDYTF. CDR3 bases: TGTGCCAGCAGTAACACAGGGGACTACACCTTC.

This clone has a handful of counts. The chain carries TRBV7-3 and TRBJ2-3; TRBD2 is a possible D gene (7 bases). CDR1 and CDR2 from the germline V gene are SGHTA and FQGTGA. The CDR3 length is 13 residues. Trimming cost V 5 bases and J 6 bases, with 12 bases left between them. The CDR3 spells CASSIGGVDTQYF. CDR3 bases: TGTGCCAGCAGCATAGGGGGGGTGGATACGCAGTATTTT.

The CDR3 protein is CSVESDINQPQHF. DNA for the CDR3: TGCAGCGTTGAGTCGGACATCAATCAGCCCCAGCATTTT. The chain combines TRBV29-1 with TRBJ1-5; D is perhaps TRBD1 (5 bases). Germline CDR1 and CDR2: SQVTM and ANQGSEA. The CDR3 extends over 13 amino acids. V shed 3 bases and J shed 3 bases, with 9 bases lying between them. The entire variable domain, with the rest obtained from reference TRBV29-1 and TRBJ1-5, is as follows: SAVISQKPSRDICQRGTSLTIQCQVDSQVTMMFWYRQQPGQSLTLIATANQGSEATYESGFVIDKFPISRPNLTFSTLTVSNMSPEDSSIYLCSVESDINQPQHFGDGTRLSIL.

This chain uses TRBV7-9 with TRBJ2-5, with D possibly matching TRBD1 (6 bases). Germline lookup yields CDR1 SEHNR and CDR2 FQNEAQ (reference sequence). The CDR3 runs 16 residues. V was shortened by 1 base and J by 4 bases, with 16 bases between the two germline ends. CDR3 region: CASSLGVRGGSETQYF. In DNA, the CDR3 is TGTGCCAGCAGCTTAGGGGTCAGGGGCGGCTCAGAGACCCAGTACTTC.